This section outlines one T cell receptor beta chain sequence together with its context. Antigen: not known. The read ends 3 residues before the CDR3 terminus; that terminus is restored from the germline J gene. Related graft donors supplied nonmyeloablative bone marrow transplants, and mixed chimerism was transient. CD4+CD25+CD127- Tregs, CD4+CD25- non-Tregs, CD4 and CD8 cells were sorted. The method was immunoSEQ multiplex PCR; TCRdb's version includes in-frame clones alone and lacks a portion of them. The sample totals about 14,000 clones. This entry is derived from a study of Tregs in tolerant kidney transplant recipients. Study observations and caveats: This study did not directly address biological reproducibility. Findings come from small patient numbers and require larger validation. Expanding Tregs on activated donor B cells appeared to best identify donor-specific TCRbeta clones.

The CDR3 is 13 amino acids. Germline loops: CDR1 MNHEY, CDR2 SVGEGT. V was shortened by 7 bases and J by 5 bases, with 14 bases between the two germline ends. This sequence originates from a human patient who received a combined kidney and bone marrow transplant. Certain T cells may be donor cells from the graft. The sample consisted of CD8+ T cells from blood (PBMCs), taken 6 months after the transplant. The V call is TRBV6-2 or TRBV6-3, the J call TRBJ1-1, with a weak D call TRBD1 (5 bases). The DNA read from the CDR3 is TGTGCCAGCACCGTGACGGGGGGAACTGAA. Amino acid sequence: CASTVTGGTE. The whole CDR3 reads CASTVTGGTEAFF.